Shown below are 14 T cell receptor beta chains from a single sample sequenced in a study of blood T cell repertoires in COVID-19. Measured with immunoSEQ multiplex PCR; TCRdb has only the in-frame clones, and not every one. The table lists roughly 150,000 clones, approximately 87% of them singletons. Material for sequencing was peripheral blood. These receptor sequences come from an elderly man with acute or convalescent COVID-19.

The chain combines TRBV3-1 (or the pseudogene TRBV3-2) with TRBJ1-1; D is unclear. V was shortened by 4 bases and J by 4 bases, with 10 bases between the two germline ends. CDR3 length equals 13 residues. CDR1 and CDR2 (germline): LGHDT, YNNKEL (reference sequence). CDR3 in DNA: TGTGCCAGCAGCCTTGAGGCATCCACTGAAGCTTTCTTT. As protein: CASSLEASTEAFF.

The rearrangement uses TRBV3-1 (or the pseudogene TRBV3-2) and TRBJ1-2, with 9 bases that match TRBD1. This CDR3 is built from 13 residues. The germline CDR1 and CDR2 sequences are LGHDT and YNNKEL (reference sequence). V lost 6 bases, J lost 4 bases, and 3 bases stayed unmatched. The CDR3 here is CASRLTGGYGYTF. The CDR3 DNA is TGTGCCAGCAGGCTGACAGGGGGCTATGGCTACACCTTC.

The V gene is TRBV5-1, the J gene TRBJ2-1, with D perhaps matching TRBD2 (6 bases). The CDR3 totals 14 residues. V shed 1 base and J shed 9 bases, with 14 bases lying between them. In germline, CDR1 is SGHRS, CDR2 YFSETQ. The CDR3 DNA follows: TGCGCCAGCAGCTTGTCCGGGGAGGAAGGTGAGCAGTTCTTC. Translation gives CASSLSGEEGEQFF.

This clone was recorded once. The chain carries TRBV10-3 and TRBJ2-5; the match to TRBD1 covers 7 bases. Germline loops: CDR1 ENHRY, CDR2 SYGVKD. CDR3 length: 14 amino acids. With 0 bases clipped from V and 3 bases from J, the junction kept 1 base outside the gene matches. Here the CDR3 reads CAISESGQEETQYF. CDR3 DNA: TGTGCCATCAGTGAGTCCGGACAGGAAGAGACCCAGTACTTC.

The chain couples TRBV5-4 to TRBJ2-3; 12 nucleotides agree with TRBD2. Trimming took 4 bases from V and 5 from J; bases not matched to a gene: 11. This CDR3 comprises 17 residues. Per the germline V gene, CDR1 is SGHNT and CDR2 is YYREEE (reference sequence). CDR3 nucleotides: TGTGCCAGCAGCCAGAAAGGACTAGCGGGGATGGGAGATACGCAGTATTTT. Translation: CASSQKGLAGMGDTQYF.

The chain combines TRBV7-3 with TRBJ2-3, with D possibly matching TRBD1 (5 bases). Deletions cut 5 bases from V and 1 base from J, with 16 bases between. Per the germline V gene, CDR1 is SGHTA and CDR2 is FQGTGA. The CDR3 extends over 16 amino acids. This CDR3 is CASSPGSQVRTDTQYF. CDR3 nucleotides: TGTGCCAGCAGCCCAGGGTCGCAGGTCCGCACAGATACGCAGTATTTT.

The chain couples TRBV2 to TRBJ2-1; 9 positions match TRBD2. This CDR3 has 15 amino acids. Germline CDR1 and CDR2: SNHLY and FYNNEI. The V gene end was trimmed by 3 bases and the J gene end by 5 bases; junction bases not matched to a gene: 5. CDR3 DNA: TGTGCCAGCAGTGAGAGGTCTAGCGGGAACAATGAGCAGTTCTTC. This gives the protein CASSERSSGNNEQFF. Together with reference TRBV2 and TRBJ2-1, the CDR3 gives the full variable domain: EPEVTQTPSHQVTQMGQEVILRCVPISNHLYFYWYRQILGQKVEFLVSFYNNEISEKSEIFDDQFSVERPDGSNFTLKIRSTKLEDSAMYFCASSERSSGNNEQFFGPGTRLTVL.

Only one count was recorded for this clone. CDR3 in DNA: TGTGCCAGTCGCGTCTCTGGGGCCAACGTCCTGACTTTC. Translation gives CASRVSGANVLTF. This rearrangement joins TRBV27 to TRBJ2-6; D ambiguous. Trimming pared 9 bases from V and 0 bases from J, leaving 6 bases between. CDR3 length: 13 residues. CDR1 is MNHEY and CDR2 is SMNVEV in the germline V gene (reference sequence). Full variable domain (remainder filled in from reference TRBV27 and TRBJ2-6): EAQVTQNPRYLITVTGKKLTVTCSQNMNHEYMSWYRQDPGLGLRQIYYSMNVEVTDKGDVPEGYKVSRKEKRNFPLILESPSPNQTSLYFCASRVSGANVLTFGAGSRLTVL.

The chain is built from TRBV13 and TRBJ2-7; no definite D call. The CDR3 contains 11 residues. Trimming cost V 1 base and J 6 bases, with 4 bases left between them. CDR1 PRHDT and CDR2 FYEKMQ come from the germline V gene (reference sequence). CDR3 amino acids: CASSLALEQYF. The CDR3 coding sequence is TGTGCCAGCAGCTTAGCCCTCGAGCAGTACTTC.

The V call is TRBV5-5, the J call TRBJ2-7, with D tentatively TRBD1 (6 bases). Germline CDR1 reads SGHKS; CDR2 reads YYEKEE (reference sequence). The CDR3 is 12 residues long. Trimming took off 4 bases at V and 3 bases at J, with 8 bases between the two ends. Written as DNA, the CDR3 is TGTGCCAGCAGCGGGGGCAGCTACGAGCAGTACTTC. Translated, it gives CASSGGSYEQYF.

The rearrangement uses TRBV6-1 and TRBJ1-6; possible D gene TRBD1, 6 bases. This CDR3 region has 14 residues. V was cut by 2 bases and J by 6 bases, with 8 bases left in between. CDR1 MNHNS and CDR2 SASEGT come from the germline V gene. This CDR3 is CASSESGVNSPLHF. The CDR3 DNA sequence: TGTGCCAGCAGTGAATCAGGGGTTAATTCACCCCTCCACTTT.

The V call is TRBV25-1, the J call TRBJ1-4; 10 bases align to TRBD1. The CDR3 sequence is 15 residues long. J gave up 8 bases and V 4 bases, and 7 bases lay outside the gene matches. Germline values: CDR1 MGHDK, CDR2 SYGVNS. CDR3 coding DNA: TGTGCCAGCAGTGCCGGGACAGGGGTTGGGGAAAAACTGTTTTTT. Amino acids: CASSAGTGVGEKLFF.

This rearrangement joins TRBV6-1 to TRBJ2-3; 11 bases are a match to TRBD2. The ends lost 3 bases at V and 4 bases at J; junction bases unmatched: 6. This CDR3 contains 16 residues. Germline V gene sequence: CDR1 MNHNS, CDR2 SASEGT. The CDR3 loop is CASSDSGRVGADTQYF. CDR3 nucleotide sequence: TGTGCCAGCAGTGATAGCGGGAGGGTTGGGGCAGATACGCAGTATTTT.

This clone appeared a few times. The rearrangement uses TRBV2 and TRBJ1-6; D gene uncertain. From germline, CDR1 is SNHLY and CDR2 FYNNEI. V was cut by 1 base and J by 11 bases, with 15 bases left in between. CDR3 size: 15 residues. The CDR3 sequence is CASSEENQPRAPLHF. CDR3 bases: TGTGCCAGCAGTGAAGAAAACCAGCCTCGGGCACCCCTCCACTTT. Drawing the rest from reference TRBV2 and TRBJ1-6, the complete variable domain is EPEVTQTPSHQVTQMGQEVILRCVPISNHLYFYWYRQILGQKVEFLVSFYNNEISEKSEIFDDQFSVERPDGSNFTLKIRSTKLEDSAMYFCASSEENQPRAPLHFGNGTRLTVT.